The rows below give T cell receptor beta chains drawn from one sample of a study of identical twins. Using its own MiXCR run on the 5' RACE reads, TCRdb lists one record per CDR3 protein. The table records roughly 720,000 distinct CDR3 sequences, 15% to 20% of them present only once. These same records also appear under a second study, on T cells expressing NK-cell markers.

Sequencing input: PBMCs. All receptors derive from a woman younger than 35 in good health. The CDR3 runs from the conserved cysteine through the conserved F or W. Each record gives: J gene, D gene, clone size, CDR3 length, V gene, CDR3 DNA, CDR3 protein. The D gene is left open where the match is weak. Rows may omit the clone size; those that give it use once, few, many or a size class.

TRBJ1-2 | . | . | 11 | TRBV5-1 | TGCGCCAGCAGCAATACCGGGAGCACCAACTTC | CASSNTGSTNF
TRBJ2-6 | . | . | 18 | TRBV11-1 | TGTGCCAGCAGGGCCGACGGGGGGCGCCTCTCTGGGGCCAACGTCCTGACTTTC | CASRADGGRLSGANVLTF
TRBJ2-5 | TRBD1 | few | 16 | TRBV20-1 | TGCAGTGCTAGAGGGGGTGACAGGGGGACACAAGAGACCCAGTACTTC | CSARGGDRGTQETQYF
TRBJ1-1 | . | . | 19 | TRBV3-1 | TGTGCCAGCAGCCAAGAAAACCCAGTAGGTACGGAACTGAACACTGAAGCTTTCTTT | CASSQENPVGTELNTEAFF
TRBJ2-1 | TRBD2 | . | 15 | TRBV6-1 | TGTGCCAGCAGACCCAGCGGGACTCTTTACAATGAGCAGTTCTTC | CASRPSGTLYNEQFF
TRBJ2-3 | . | . | 12 | TRBV7-9 | TGTGCCAGCAGCTATGGAGACATTGGAGGGTATTTT | CASSYGDIGGYF
TRBJ2-1 | . | . | 11 | TRBV20-1 | TGCAGTGCCTCCTATAGGTCTGAGCAGTTCTTC | CSASYRSEQFF
TRBJ2-1 | TRBD2 | . | 16 | TRBV27 | TGTGCCAGCAGTTTCGATGCTAGCGGGATCACCTATGAGCAGTTCTTC | CASSFDASGITYEQFF
TRBJ1-4 | TRBD1 | . | 16 | TRBV7-6 | TGTGCCAGCAGCCCGGGGGACAGGGGGCGCGGTGAAAAACTGTTTTTT | CASSPGDRGRGEKLFF
TRBJ1-1 | . | . | 13 | TRBV5-1 | TGCGCCAGCAGCTTGAACCAGAACACTGAAGCTTTCTTT | CASSLNQNTEAFF
TRBJ2-7 | TRBD1 | many | 15 | TRBV5-1 | TGCGCCAGCAGCGAGGGACAGACTCGCTCCTACGAGCAGTACTTC | CASSEGQTRSYEQYF
TRBJ2-1 | TRBD2 | . | 16 | TRBV28 | TGTGCCAGCAGTTCTCCAGCTAGCGGGACTAACAATGAGCAGTTCTTC | CASSSPASGTNNEQFF
TRBJ2-1 | TRBD2 | . | 15 | TRBV20-1 | TGCAGTGCTAAGGGACTAGCGGGAGTTGGCAATGAGCAGTTCTTC | CSAKGLAGVGNEQFF
TRBJ2-2 | TRBD1 | once | 17 | TRBV27 | TGTGCCAGCAGTTCTCGTACAGGGGTTCGAGACACCGGGGAGCTGTTTTTT | CASSSRTGVRDTGELFF
TRBJ2-2 | . | few | 16 | TRBV9 | TGTGCCAGCAGCACCTTGACGCGGCGAACGGCCGGGGAGCTGTTTTTT | CASSTLTRRTAGELFF
TRBJ1-1 | . | few | 14 | TRBV5-5 | TGTGCCAGCAGCTCCAGGGTTCCGGTCACTGAAGCTTTCTTT | CASSSRVPVTEAFF
TRBJ2-3 | . | . | 16 | TRBV7-2 | TGTGCCAGCAGCCAGCGACAGCGACGGGGCACAGATACGCAGTATTTT | CASSQRQRRGTDTQYF
TRBJ2-7 | . | few | 14 | TRBV9 | TGTGCCAGCAGCTACGAGGACTCGCCCTACGAGCAGTACTTC | CASSYEDSPYEQYF
TRBJ2-7 | . | few | 17 | TRBV7-2 | TGTGCCAGCAGCTCCGGTAGATACAGGGACGGAACCTACGAGCAGTACTTC | CASSSGRYRDGTYEQYF
TRBJ2-1 | TRBD2 | few | 15 | TRBV7-6 | TGTGCCAGCAGCCCGGGACTAGTTTTCGTGGATGAGCAGTTCTTC | CASSPGLVFVDEQFF
TRBJ2-3 | . | . | 13 | TRBV29-1 | TGCAGCGTTGGTATCGGAACCCGGGATACGCAGTATTTT | CSVGIGTRDTQYF
TRBJ2-7 | . | . | 14 | TRBV29-1 | TGCAGCGTTGGGGGGGCAGTAACCTCCTACGAGCAGTACTTC | CSVGGAVTSYEQYF
TRBJ2-1 | . | few | 15 | TRBV7-8 | TGTGCCAGCAGCTTTAAACTTTACTCCTACAATGAGCAGTTCTTC | CASSFKLYSYNEQFF
TRBJ2-1 | . | . | 16 | TRBV4-1 | TGCGCCAGCAGCCAGTCCACGGGACCCGCCTACAATGAGCAGTTCTTC | CASSQSTGPAYNEQFF
TRBJ2-3 | TRBD1 | . | 16 | TRBV5-5 | TGTGCCAGCAGCCATGGACAGGGGGCAATCTCAGATACGCAGTATTTT | CASSHGQGAISDTQYF
TRBJ1-1 | . | few | 11 | TRBV7-8 | TGTGCCAGCAGCTTTGCCAGTGAAGCTTTCTTT | CASSFASEAFF
TRBJ2-3 | TRBD1 | few | 13 | TRBV10-3 | TGTGCCATATCGACAGGGAGCACAGATACGCAGTATTTT | CAISTGSTDTQYF
TRBJ2-7 | . | . | 15 | TRBV5-1 | TGCGCCAGCAGCTTAAATCCGGGGCTCTCCTACGAGCAGTACTTC | CASSLNPGLSYEQYF
TRBJ1-1 | . | few | 11 | TRBV10-3 | TGTGCCATCACCCAGGGAACTGAAGCTTTCTTT | CAITQGTEAFF
TRBJ2-3 | . | . | 13 | TRBV7-2 | TGTGCCAGCAGCTTAGCCCCCGGGGATACGCAGTATTTT | CASSLAPGDTQYF
TRBJ1-1 | TRBD1 | . | 15 | TRBV9 | TGTGCCAGCAGCGCTCGACAGGGGAGGGACACTGAAGCTTTCTTT | CASSARQGRDTEAFF
TRBJ2-7 | . | few | 16 | TRBV5-1 | TGCGCCAGCAGCCCAATTGGCGGGTTGGAAGTTTACGAGCAGTACTTC | CASSPIGGLEVYEQYF
TRBJ2-3 | TRBD2 | many | 14 | TRBV20-1 | TGCAGTGCTAGCCGACTAGCTGGCACAGATACGCAGTATTTT | CSASRLAGTDTQYF
TRBJ2-3 | . | few | 12 | TRBV29-1 | TGCAGCGTTGAGGACCCCACAGATACGCAGTATTTT | CSVEDPTDTQYF
TRBJ2-7 | . | few | 14 | TRBV5-1 | TGCGCCAGCAGCTTGGCCAGCGCAACCTACGAGCAGTACTTC | CASSLASATYEQYF
TRBJ1-2 | . | . | 15 | TRBV7-8 | TGTGCCAGCAGCCTGGGGACTTCCTCCCTATTAGGCTACACCTTC | CASSLGTSSLLGYTF
TRBJ2-7 | . | . | 15 | TRBV7-9 | TGTGCCAGCAGCTTCCAGGGCACAAAGGGCTACGAGCAGTACTTC | CASSFQGTKGYEQYF
TRBJ2-2 | . | few | 16 | TRBV20-1 | TGCAGTGCTAGAGATACCGGACAGATACACACCGGGGAGCTGTTTTTT | CSARDTGQIHTGELFF
TRBJ2-5 | TRBD2 | many | 13 | TRBV10-3 | TGTGCCATCAGAACTAGCGGGCAAGAGACCCAGTACTTC | CAIRTSGQETQYF
TRBJ1-2 | . | few | 14 | TRBV6-5 | TGTGCCAGCAGTTACCAGGGACGGAACTATGGCTACACCTTC | CASSYQGRNYGYTF
TRBJ1-2 | . | few | 14 | TRBV6-2/TRBV6-3 | TGTGCCACGGTTGAGACTTATTCTAACTATGGCTACACCTTC | CATVETYSNYGYTF